These 24 T cell receptor beta chains were sequenced from one sample in a study of Ad26.COV2.S vaccination and SARS-CoV-2 variants. The treatment was: some 20 received Ad26.COV2.S at low or high dose, single or two shots; roughly 5 received placebo; per-sample allocation not given. Sampling occurred on day 63 after the first vaccine or placebo injection. The method was immunoSEQ multiplex PCR; TCRdb's version includes in-frame clones alone and lacks a portion of them. The sample consists of over 400,000 clones, 92% of them appearing once. The starting material was peripheral blood, obtained in a trial of Ad26.COV2.S vaccine versus placebo. Receptors were obtained from a person between 18 and 65 years old who received the Ad26.COV2.S COVID-19 vaccine or a placebo.

This clone was counted a few times. The CDR3 DNA reads TGTGCCAGCTCACCAAGGGATCTTTATGGCTACACCTTC. It specifies CASSPRDLYGYTF. The chain links TRBV18 to TRBJ1-2; D remains ambiguous. V was pared by 2 bases and J by 5 bases, with 9 bases between. Germline CDR1 KGHSH, CDR2 LQKENI. CDR3 size: 13 residues.

The V and J genes are TRBV10-2 and TRBJ2-3, with D possibly matching TRBD2 (7 bases). The CDR3 runs to 15 residues. Trimming removed 3 bases at V and 3 bases at J, with 13 bases between. CDR1 and CDR2 from the germline V gene are WSHSY and SAAADI. The CDR3 loop is CASSDRGAVTDTQYF. DNA of the CDR3: TGCGCCAGCAGTGACCGGGGGGCGGTGACAGATACGCAGTATTTT.

The rearrangement uses TRBV27 and TRBJ1-1; maybe TRBD1 (5 bases). V was shortened by 5 bases and J by 0 bases, with 7 bases between the two germline ends. Germline V gene lookup returns CDR1 MNHEY and CDR2 SMNVEV (reference sequence). The CDR3 has 13 residues. The CDR3 nucleotides are TGTGCCAGCAGTCCGACAGTGAACACTGAAGCTTTCTTT. It is translated as CASSPTVNTEAFF.

V usage is TRBV29-1 and J usage is TRBJ2-5; 9 bases line up with TRBD1. The ends lost 6 bases at V and 0 bases at J; junction bases unmatched: 5. Germline V gene sequence: CDR1 SQVTM, CDR2 ANQGSEA. This CDR3 has 14 amino acids. CDR3 sequence: CSVRRDRDQETQYF. CDR3 nucleotide sequence: TGCAGCGTCCGACGGGACAGGGACCAAGAGACCCAGTACTTC.

The chain carries TRBV5-4 and TRBJ2-3; D gene unclear. In germline, CDR1 is SGHNT, CDR2 YYREEE (reference sequence). With 2 bases removed from V and 6 bases from J, the gap between germline ends came to 13 bases. The CDR3 is 14 residues long. CDR3 in amino acids: CASSFGPDFDTQYF. CDR3 in DNA: TGTGCCAGCAGCTTCGGGCCGGATTTTGATACGCAGTATTTT.

This rearrangement joins TRBV4-3 to TRBJ2-4, with TRBD2 as a possible D gene (6 bases). Germline CDR1 reads LGHNA; CDR2 reads YSLEER. This CDR3 contains 19 residues. V lost 3 bases and J 1 base, leaving 22 bases between the germline ends. CDR3 loop: CASSHTRNPGLSAKNIQYF. CDR3 in DNA: TGCGCCAGCAGCCATACACGAAATCCGGGACTCTCGGCCAAAAACATTCAGTACTTC.

V gene TRBV5-1 combines with J gene TRBJ2-7; TRBD1 matches 11 bases. The CDR3 contains 17 residues. Germline V gene sequence: CDR1 SGHRS, CDR2 YFSETQ. The trim removed 1 base at V and 2 bases at J, leaving 8 bases unmatched. The CDR3 bases are TGCGCCAGCAGCTTGCAGGATTGGGACAGGGGGGCCTACGAGCAGTACTTC. This codes for CASSLQDWDRGAYEQYF.

This clone was seen only once. This chain connects TRBV9 to TRBJ2-1; D unresolved. This CDR3 region has 14 residues. Germline V lookup: CDR1 SGDLS, CDR2 YYNGEE. Trimming cost V 3 bases and J 8 bases, with 15 bases left between them. CDR3 nucleotides: TGTGCCAGCAGCGCCGAGGCCCTAACGGATGAGCAGTTCTTC. Translated, it gives CASSAEALTDEQFF.

This chain links TRBV7-2 with TRBJ1-6, with 7 bases matching TRBD1. Germline CDR1 is SGHTA and CDR2 is FQGNSA. With 6 bases clipped from V and 7 bases from J, the junction kept 9 bases outside the gene matches. This CDR3 is built from 15 residues. The CDR3 DNA reads as TGTGCCAGCAGATACCCGACAGGGCCAAATTCACCCCTCCACTTT. This translates into CASRYPTGPNSPLHF.

The chain couples TRBV19 to TRBJ1-1; tentative D call: TRBD1 (5 bases). The germline CDR1 and CDR2 sequences are LNHDA and SQIVND (reference sequence). This CDR3 contains 18 residues. V lost 2 bases to trimming and J lost 0 bases, with 19 bases between them. CDR3 coding DNA: TGTGCCAGTAGTATACTACAGGCAGGGCGGGCATTGAACACTGAAGCTTTCTTT. Translation: CASSILQAGRALNTEAFF.

The rearrangement links TRBV7-9 to TRBJ2-3; D is unresolved. CDR3 length: 15 residues. With 2 bases removed from V and 2 bases from J, the gap between germline ends came to 11 bases. Per germline, CDR1 SEHNR and CDR2 FQNEAQ (reference sequence). The CDR3 sequence: CASSLFLAVTDTQYF. CDR3 DNA: TGTGCCAGCAGCTTATTTCTTGCGGTCACAGATACGCAGTATTTT.

This clone was seen a few times. This sequence joins TRBV7-9 and TRBJ2-7; D is ambiguous. Trimming removed 1 base from V and 0 bases from J, with 7 bases in between. This CDR3 has 14 residues. The V gene's germline CDR1 is SEHNR and CDR2 FQNEAQ (reference sequence). The CDR3 DNA reads TGTGCCAGCAGCTTAGAGACCTTCTCCTACGAGCAGTACTTC. This encodes CASSLETFSYEQYF.

V gene TRBV9 combines with J gene TRBJ2-5; D is possibly TRBD2 (5 bases). Germline CDR1 reads SGDLS; CDR2 reads YYNGEE. The CDR3 is 13 amino acids. Trimming removed 4 bases from V and 2 bases from J, with 9 bases in between. The CDR3, as DNA: TGTGCCAGCAGCACCAGCGGACAAGAGACCCAGTACTTC. This codes for CASSTSGQETQYF.

This chain connects TRBV25-1 to TRBJ2-1, with 8 bases identical to TRBD1. Germline V gene lookup returns CDR1 MGHDK and CDR2 SYGVNS. This CDR3 region has 15 residues. Unmatched junction bases numbered 6, after V lost 6 bases and J lost 2 bases. The CDR3 spells CASRGDRQTYNEQFF. The CDR3 DNA is TGTGCCAGCAGGGGGGACAGGCAAACCTACAATGAGCAGTTCTTC.

V is TRBV2 and J is TRBJ2-3; D is unresolved. This CDR3 region has 10 residues. Trimming took 8 bases from V and 4 from J, leaving 4 bases between them. Germline V CDR1 and CDR2: SNHLY, FYNNEI. In nucleotides, the CDR3 is TGTGCCAGCGAGTCAGATACGCAGTATTTT. As protein: CASESDTQYF.

The rearrangement uses TRBV7-8 and TRBJ2-7; 12 bases align to TRBD1. Trimming at V came to 3 bases and at J to 6 bases, leaving 3 bases not matched to a gene. Per germline, CDR1 SGHVS and CDR2 FQNEAQ. This CDR3 spans 14 amino acids. CDR3 protein: CASSFGTGGFEQYF. For the CDR3, the DNA is TGTGCCAGCAGCTTTGGGACAGGGGGCTTCGAGCAGTACTTC.

This clone appeared a single time. CDR3 region: CASSSRAGGQYEQYF. The CDR3 nucleotides read TGTGCCAGTAGCAGTAGGGCAGGGGGCCAGTACGAGCAGTACTTC. The rearrangement links TRBV19 to TRBJ2-7, with TRBD1 matching over 8 bases. V was pared by 6 bases and J by 4 bases, with 11 bases of the junction left unmatched. The CDR3 is 15 residues long. Germline CDR1 reads LNHDA; CDR2 reads SQIVND (reference sequence).

The J gene is TRBJ1-2, the V gene TRBV4-3, with 7 bases identical to TRBD1. The germline V gene has CDR1 LGHNA and CDR2 YSLEER. Trimming removed 3 bases from V and 3 bases from J; junction bases left unmatched: 7. This CDR3 contains 15 residues. The CDR3 reads CASSQDAGTDYGYTF. The CDR3 nucleotides read TGCGCCAGCAGCCAGGACGCCGGGACAGACTATGGCTACACCTTC.

The V gene is TRBV7-6, the J gene TRBJ1-1, with 8 bases fitting TRBD1. CDR1 and CDR2 from the germline V gene are SGHVS and FNYEAQ. The V gene end was trimmed by 5 bases and the J gene end by 6 bases; junction bases not matched to a gene: 8. CDR3 length: 14 residues. CDR3 protein: CASSPTGVGAEAFF. Written as DNA, the CDR3 is TGTGCCAGCAGCCCGACAGGGGTAGGCGCTGAAGCTTTCTTT.

The chain joins TRBV7-2 to TRBJ2-1, with 9 bases aligning to TRBD2. The CDR3 covers 15 residues. The V segment lost 2 bases and the J segment 5 bases; nucleotides outside the gene matches: 4. Germline values: CDR1 SGHTA, CDR2 FQGNSA. Here the CDR3 reads CASSLIAGADNEQFF. The CDR3 DNA reads TGTGCCAGCAGCTTAATAGCGGGGGCGGACAATGAGCAGTTCTTC.

This rearrangement joins TRBV4-1 to TRBJ2-1; 14 bases are shared with TRBD2. CDR1 is MGHRA and CDR2 is YSYEKL in the germline V gene. This CDR3 is 17 amino acids long. Germline trimming cut 2 bases from V and 8 bases from J; bases unmatched to any gene: 8. CDR3 nucleotides: TGCGCCAGCAGCCAAAGACTAGCGGGGGGGCCTGTCCATGAGCAGTTCTTC. Protein sequence: CASSQRLAGGPVHEQFF.

This chain uses TRBV27 with TRBJ2-2; D tentatively reads TRBD1 or TRBD2 (5 bases each). The CDR3 totals 16 residues. The V end was cut by 10 bases, the J end by 4 bases, with 22 bases between. Germline CDR1 reads MNHEY; CDR2 reads SMNVEV (reference sequence). CDR3 amino acids: CATSYQGRGITGELFF. CDR3 in DNA: TGTGCCACCTCTTATCAGGGACGAGGAATCACCGGGGAGCTGTTTTTT.

The genes are TRBV3-1 (or the pseudogene TRBV3-2) and TRBJ1-1, with 12 bases matching TRBD1. The V and J ends lost 3 bases and 4 bases, in that order; junction bases with no gene match: 9. Germline CDR1 is LGHDT and CDR2 is YNNKEL (reference sequence). The CDR3 has 17 residues. The CDR3 sequence is CASSHARDRGRRTEAFF. The CDR3 DNA is TGTGCCAGCAGCCACGCTCGGGACAGGGGGCGCCGCACTGAAGCTTTCTTT.

The V gene is TRBV19, the J gene TRBJ1-2; D remains ambiguous. The CDR3 runs to 15 residues. Looked up from germline, CDR1 is LNHDA and CDR2 is SQIVND (reference sequence). Trimming stripped 9 bases from V and 7 bases from J, with 24 bases between. The CDR3 region has the DNA TGTGCCAGGCCGATATGGGCAAACCAAGGGAGTGGCTACACCTTC. Its translation: CARPIWANQGSGYTF.